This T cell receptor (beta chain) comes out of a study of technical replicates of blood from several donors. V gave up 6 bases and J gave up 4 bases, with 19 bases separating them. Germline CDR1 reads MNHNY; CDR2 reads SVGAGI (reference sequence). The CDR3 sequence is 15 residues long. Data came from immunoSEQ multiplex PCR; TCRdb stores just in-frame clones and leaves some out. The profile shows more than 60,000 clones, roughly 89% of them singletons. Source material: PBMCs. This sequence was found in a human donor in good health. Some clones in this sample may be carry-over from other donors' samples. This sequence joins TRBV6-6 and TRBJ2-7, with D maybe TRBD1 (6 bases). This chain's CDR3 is CASRPQQGWGYEQYF. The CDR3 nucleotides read TGTGCCAGCAGGCCACAGCAGGGGTGGGGTTACGAGCAGTACTTC.